This T cell receptor beta chain appears in the sequencing data of a study of blood T cell repertoires in COVID-19. Overall study: Researchers got acute and convalescent COVID-19 samples from the United States, Italy and Spain.

Profiling relied on immunoSEQ multiplex PCR, and the TCRdb table lists in-frame clones only, not all of them. The data show about 170,000 clones, 86% seen once. The CDR3 covers 13 residues. Between the trimmed V and J ends, which lost 4 bases and 4 bases, there was a span of 10 bases. Germline V gene data show CDR1 as SNHLY and CDR2 as FYNNEI. The chain couples TRBV2 to TRBJ1-1; D is undetermined. The clonotype was recovered from an older man with acute or convalescent COVID-19. Material for sequencing was peripheral blood. CDR3 sequence reads: CASSVEEGTEAFF. CDR3 nucleotides: TGTGCCAGCAGTGTAGAGGAAGGCACTGAAGCTTTCTTT.